This entry lists 26 T cell receptor beta chains sequenced from one sample in a study of CD8 T cells in ankylosing spondylitis. The study, taken as a whole, reports: Typical of ankylosing spondylitis blood, it appeared, was a TCR beta motif of eight highly homologous variants.

No cognate antigen is known for these TCRs. One entry per CDR3 protein results from TCRdb running MiXCR on the 5' RACE reads. The sample lists some 400,000 distinct CDR3 sequences, about a fifth occurring once. Sequencing input: blood, either unsorted or a sorted T cell fraction (not recorded which). The receptors derive from a male donor with ankylosing spondylitis.

The rearrangement links TRBV7-9 to TRBJ2-2; D call uncertain. This CDR3 is built from 14 residues. V shed 7 bases and J shed 8 bases, with 17 bases lying between them. Germline CDR1 and CDR2: SEHNR and FQNEAQ (reference sequence). The CDR3 DNA is TGTGCCAGCACCCTCACCGGCCCTCGGGGGGAGCTGTTTTTT. This sequence encodes CASTLTGPRGELFF.

The chain links TRBV20-1 to TRBJ1-2; maybe TRBD1 (5 bases). Per germline, CDR1 DFQATT and CDR2 SNEGSKA (reference sequence). This CDR3 region has 14 residues. The V end lost 5 bases, the J end lost 5 bases, and 18 bases lay between the germline ends. CDR3 sequence (DNA): TGCAGTGCTGAAGACAGCGGACGGTTGTATGGCTACACCTTC. The encoded protein is CSAEDSGRLYGYTF.

This chain links TRBV10-3 with TRBJ2-5; the match to TRBD1 covers 7 bases. CDR1 and CDR2 (germline): ENHRY, SYGVKD. CDR3 length equals 15 residues. V was pared by 3 bases and J by 2 bases, with 6 bases of the junction left unmatched. The CDR3 nucleotides read TGTGCCATCAGTGAAACCCGACAGGGACAAGAGACCCAGTACTTC. Residues: CAISETRQGQETQYF.

V gene TRBV7-9 combines with J gene TRBJ2-7; D is possibly TRBD2 (6 bases). V dropped 5 bases and J dropped 2 bases, with 19 bases sitting between them. This CDR3 has 16 residues. The germline CDR1 and CDR2 sequences are SEHNR and FQNEAQ (reference sequence). CDR3 sequence (DNA): TGTGCCAGCAGCCCGGGGGTACGGGAGCCCCCCTACGAGCAGTACTTC. Translating gives CASSPGVREPPYEQYF.

This clonotype showed up just a few times. The V and J genes are TRBV10-1 and TRBJ2-2; D ambiguous. The CDR3 covers 15 residues. CDR1 WNHNN and CDR2 SYGVQD come from the germline V gene (reference sequence). V gave up 2 bases and J gave up 7 bases, with 14 bases separating them. The CDR3 spells CASSEVPDGNGELFF. The CDR3 DNA reads as TGCGCCAGCAGTGAGGTTCCGGACGGTAACGGGGAGCTGTTTTTT.

This clonotype was detected a few times. The rearrangement uses TRBV19 and TRBJ1-4; possibly TRBD1 for D (5 bases). In germline, CDR1 is LNHDA, CDR2 SQIVND (reference sequence). CDR3 length equals 15 residues. Trimming stripped 5 bases from V and 8 bases from J, with 18 bases between. The CDR3 DNA follows: TGTGCCAGTAGTCCACCGGGACTAAGAGGGGAAAAACTGTTTTTT. Protein sequence: CASSPPGLRGEKLFF.

This clonotype was observed a few times. The V gene is TRBV27, the J gene TRBJ1-1; weak D call: TRBD1 (5 bases). The V end was cut by 7 bases, the J end by 3 bases, with 12 bases between. The germline CDR1 and CDR2 sequences are MNHEY and SMNVEV (reference sequence). The CDR3 spans 13 residues. CDR3 sequence: CASMRRVDTEAFF. CDR3 sequence (DNA): TGTGCCAGCATGCGCAGGGTCGACACTGAAGCTTTCTTT.

About this clonotype: A read error may produce the germline difference seen at one junction end. The chain recombines TRBV9 with TRBJ2-7; D is unresolved. CDR1 is SGDLS and CDR2 is YYNGEE in the germline V gene. The CDR3 length is 14 residues. For the CDR3, the DNA is TGTGCCAACAGCGCCCACAGCGAGTCCTACGAGCAGTACTTC. Its protein is CANSAHSESYEQYF.

This clonotype was counted only a few times. This chain links TRBV10-3 with TRBJ2-6; TRBD2 agrees at 8 bases. The junction had 7 bases not matched to a gene; V was cut back by 8 bases and J by 4 bases. Per germline, CDR1 ENHRY and CDR2 SYGVKD. The CDR3 sequence is 15 residues long. The CDR3 loop is CAIEDGRAGANVLTF. The CDR3 DNA reads as TGTGCCATCGAGGACGGGAGGGCGGGGGCCAACGTCCTGACTTTC.

The CDR3 loop is CSATSRVSSGSYEQYF. In DNA, the CDR3 is TGCAGTGCTACTTCCCGCGTTAGTAGCGGCAGCTACGAGCAGTACTTC. The J gene is TRBJ2-7, the V gene TRBV20-1, with D perhaps matching TRBD2 (6 bases). The germline V gene has CDR1 DFQATT and CDR2 SNEGSKA (reference sequence). The CDR3 loop spans 16 amino acids. Trimming took off 4 bases at V and 3 bases at J, with 22 bases between the two ends.

The chain employs TRBV12-3 or TRBV12-4 and TRBJ2-7; D might be TRBD1 (6 bases). V was shortened by 7 bases and J by 5 bases, with 18 bases between the two germline ends. This CDR3 comprises 14 residues. CDR3 bases: TGTGCCAGCACGAAAAGCGCAGGGGCCCACGAGCAGTACTTC. Protein sequence: CASTKSAGAHEQYF.

Note on this clonotype: It may be a read error: a sequence one base away is much more abundant. The V and J genes are TRBV5-1 and TRBJ2-7; D is tentatively TRBD1 or TRBD2 (5 bases each). Germline-derived CDR1 and CDR2 are SGHRS and YFSETQ. CDR3 size: 17 residues. CDR3 in DNA: TGCGCCAGCAGCTTGGGTCTCGGTATAGTGGGGGTTTACGAGCAGTGCTTC. It codes for CASSLGLGIVGVYEQCF.

This clonotype turned up a few times. The rearrangement links TRBV28 to TRBJ2-1; 9 bases are a match to TRBD1. CDR3 length: 14 residues. The V gene's germline CDR1 is MDHEN and CDR2 SYDVKM. With V trimmed by 8 bases and J by 8 bases, 10 bases remained unmatched. CDR3 protein: CASRPGDRGDEQFF. The DNA of the CDR3 is TGTGCCAGCCGTCCGGGAGACAGGGGGGATGAGCAGTTCTTC.

There are a few counts of this clonotype. CDR3 bases: TGTGCCAGCAGCTTCGACAGGGGCGCCAAAGCTTTCTTT. Its translation is CASSFDRGAKAFF. The chain has TRBV6-2 or TRBV6-3 and TRBJ1-1, with TRBD1 matching over 8 bases. CDR3 length: 13 residues. The trim removed 6 bases at V and 9 bases at J, leaving 9 bases unmatched. Germline-derived CDR1 and CDR2 are MNHEY and SVGEGT.

In this sample, this clonotype turned up a few times. The chain combines TRBV2 with TRBJ2-1, with TRBD2 matching over 8 bases. The germline gives CDR1 SNHLY, CDR2 FYNNEI. The CDR3 has 17 amino acids. Trimming cost V 0 bases and J 6 bases; bases outside gene matches: 10. The CDR3: CASSEAGGAAPPNEQFF. CDR3 coding DNA: TGTGCCAGCAGTGAAGCCGGGGGGGCAGCCCCCCCCAATGAGCAGTTCTTC.

The V and J genes are TRBV20-1 and TRBJ1-5, with D possibly being TRBD1 (5 bases). This CDR3 comprises 13 residues. Trimming stripped 3 bases from V and 6 bases from J, with 12 bases between. Germline CDR1 is DFQATT and CDR2 is SNEGSKA (reference sequence). The CDR3 nucleotides read TGCAGTGCTAGCCAGGGCTGGGGTCAGCCCCAGCATTTT. Amino acid sequence: CSASQGWGQPQHF.

This clonotype was recorded a few times. The chain is built from TRBV5-1 and TRBJ2-3; 11 bases are shared with TRBD2. CDR1 SGHRS and CDR2 YFSETQ come from the germline V gene. The CDR3 consists of 18 residues. V shed 4 bases, J shed 0 bases, and the junction held 10 bases outside the gene matches. The CDR3 nucleotides are TGCGCCAGCAGCGAACTAGCGGGAGTGTTTTATAGCACAGATACGCAGTATTTT. This gives the protein CASSELAGVFYSTDTQYF. Full variable domain (rest looked up from reference TRBV5-1 and TRBJ2-3): KAGVTQTPRYLIKTRGQQVTLSCSPISGHRSVSWYQQTPGQGLQFLFEYFSETQRNKGNFPGRFSGRQFSNSRSEMNVSTLELGDSALYLCASSELAGVFYSTDTQYFGPGTRLTVL.

Many counts were recorded for this clonotype. V and J are TRBV29-1 and TRBJ2-5, with TRBD1 as a possible D gene (8 bases). The CDR3 is 13 residues long. V lost 4 bases to trimming and J lost 9 bases, with 18 bases between them. Germline V gene data show CDR1 as SQVTM and CDR2 as ANQGSEA. The CDR3 sequence is CSVGEQGGFAQYF. CDR3 DNA sequence: TGCAGCGTTGGGGAACAGGGGGGGTTCGCCCAGTACTTC.

This clonotype was counted between two and nine times. V gene TRBV4-1 combines with J gene TRBJ1-2, with D hard to call. CDR1 and CDR2 (germline): MGHRA, YSYEKL. Trimming took 0 bases from V and 4 from J, leaving 9 bases between them. This CDR3 is built from 14 residues. CDR3 coding DNA: TGCGCCAGCAGCCAAGATCTGGTCCGCTATGGCTACACCTTC. It is translated as CASSQDLVRYGYTF.

The chain links TRBV7-8 to TRBJ2-2; D perhaps matches TRBD2 (7 bases). Per germline, CDR1 SGHVS and CDR2 FQNEAQ. V was clipped by 5 bases and J by 4 bases, with 17 bases between them. CDR3 length: 16 residues. CDR3 amino acids: CASSPRGGQGTGELFF. The CDR3, as DNA: TGTGCCAGCAGCCCTAGGGGGGGGCAGGGCACCGGGGAGCTGTTTTTT.

This chain joins TRBV28 and TRBJ1-2; 9 nucleotides align to TRBD1. This CDR3 spans 15 amino acids. The trim removed 2 bases at V and 8 bases at J, leaving 9 bases unmatched. CDR1 is MDHEN, CDR2 SYDVKM, per germline. CDR3 DNA: TGTGCCAGCAGTTTACCCAACAGGGGGCAAGGAGGCTACACCTTC. Protein: CASSLPNRGQGGYTF.

This clonotype showed up just a few times. The gene calls are TRBV5-1 and TRBJ1-1; tentatively, D is TRBD1 (6 bases). CDR3 length: 16 residues. V dropped 3 bases and J dropped 6 bases, with 21 bases sitting between them. Germline V CDR1 and CDR2: SGHRS, YFSETQ. In nucleotides, the CDR3 is TGCGCCAGCAGCTGGGGGCCTGGGGAAGGGATCGCTGAAGCTTTCTTT. This codes for CASSWGPGEGIAEAFF. The whole variable domain, filled in from reference TRBV5-1 and TRBJ1-1, reads KAGVTQTPRYLIKTRGQQVTLSCSPISGHRSVSWYQQTPGQGLQFLFEYFSETQRNKGNFPGRFSGRQFSNSRSEMNVSTLELGDSALYLCASSWGPGEGIAEAFFGQGTRLTVV.

This chain connects TRBV7-6 to TRBJ2-2; 7 nucleotides line up with TRBD2. This CDR3 has 16 residues. The V and J ends lost 1 base and 7 bases, in that order; junction bases with no gene match: 9. Germline CDR1 SGHVS, CDR2 FNYEAQ. CDR3 sequence reads: CASSLVGGRSGGELFF. The DNA of the CDR3 is TGTGCCAGCAGCTTAGTCGGCGGGAGATCGGGCGGGGAGCTGTTTTTT.

The chain recombines TRBV5-1 with TRBJ1-1, with a weak D call TRBD1 (5 bases). CDR1 and CDR2 (germline): SGHRS, YFSETQ. V was trimmed by 0 bases and J by 1 base, leaving 7 bases between them. The CDR3 has 14 residues. The CDR3 loop reads CASSLERGNTEAFF. The CDR3 DNA is TGCGCCAGCAGCTTGGAAAGGGGGAACACTGAAGCTTTCTTT.

This clonotype was seen more than once but under ten times. The V and J genes are TRBV21-1 and TRBJ2-7; the table's D call, TRBD2, was not checked against the DNA. TRBV21-1 is classified as a pseudogene. The CDR3 is 17 amino acids. The CDR3 DNA sequence: TGTGCCAGCAGCAAAACCCTCTATAGCGGGAAGTTCTACGAGCAGTACTTC. The encoded protein is CASSKTLYSGKFYEQYF.

In this sample, this clonotype turned up once. The chain couples TRBV20-1 to TRBJ2-5; 15 bases agree with TRBD2. Germline V gene sequence: CDR1 DFQATT, CDR2 SNEGSKA (reference sequence). With 4 bases clipped from V and 5 bases from J, the junction kept 5 bases outside the gene matches. The CDR3 is made up of 15 amino acids. As DNA, the CDR3 is TGCAGTGCTACGGGACTAGCGGGAGGTCAGGAGACCCAGTACTTC. Protein sequence: CSATGLAGGQETQYF.